A single sample is the source of the 3 T cell receptor beta chains below, sequenced in a study of blood T cell repertoires in COVID-19 (dated by TCRdb to 2019 to 2021). Library generation was performed with the immunoSEQ multiplex PCR assay. TCRdb stores this immuneACCESS table with in-frame sequences only. Part of the clones is absent; in the studies checked, under half of the shortfall reflects unresolved V genes, and no reason is known for the rest. The sample profile shows tens of thousands of clones; around 76% of them were found once. The top ten clonotypes cover around 15% of the sample. The sample consisted of peripheral blood. These receptors all come from a human donor in a cohort sampled during active COVID-19.

This sequence joins TRBV5-5 and TRBJ2-7; possible D gene TRBD1, 6 bases. The V gene's germline CDR1 is SGHKS and CDR2 YYEKEE (reference sequence). The CDR3 has 13 residues. V was shortened by 5 bases and J by 7 bases, with 16 bases between the two germline ends. The CDR3 coding sequence is TGTGCCAGCAGTTCCCAGGGGTTGGGTGAGCAGTACTTC. It yields the protein CASSSQGLGEQYF.

The chain employs TRBV28 and TRBJ2-1; D call uncertain. CDR1 is MDHEN and CDR2 is SYDVKM in the germline V gene. Trimming took 5 bases from V and 9 from J, leaving 8 bases between them. This CDR3 spans 11 amino acids. The CDR3 sequence: CASSARLEQFF. The CDR3 DNA reads TGTGCCAGCAGTGCTAGACTTGAGCAGTTCTTC.

This clone was counted between two and nine times. In nucleotides, the CDR3 is TGTGCCAGCAGCTTTACCGGGGGTTCGTGGCACACAGATACGCAGTATTTT. Translated: CASSFTGGSWHTDTQYF. This sequence joins TRBV11-2 and TRBJ2-3; a weak D match, TRBD2 (6 bases). The CDR3 spans 17 residues. The germline V gene has CDR1 SGHAT and CDR2 FQNNGV. Trimming took 3 bases from V and 2 from J, leaving 18 bases between them.